These T cell receptor beta chains were read from a single sample in a study of beta chain features in type 1 diabetes. Produced via immunoSEQ multiplex PCR; TCRdb's table is partial and in-frame only. The sample lists about half a million clones; approximately 10% were seen once. Sequencing used naive CD4+ T cells from blood. The receptors come from a woman aged 18-29 years in good health. CDR3s include the opening cysteine and the closing phenylalanine or tryptophan. The D gene is left open where the match is weak. Expanded clones get a size class; other rows say once, few or many, or leave the size out.

TRBD2	TRBJ2-1	TRBV11-3	few	TGTGCCAGCAGAGCGGGAGGCGGCAATGAGCAGTTCTTC	CASRAGGGNEQFF
TRBD1	TRBJ1-2	TRBV7-8	-	TGTGCCAGCAGCTTAGTGGGACAGGGAGTTAACTATGGCTACACCTTC	CASSLVGQGVNYGYTF
-	TRBJ1-1	TRBV20-1	once	TGCAGTGCTAGACAGTTATCTGAAGCTTTCTTT	CSARQLSEAFF
-	TRBJ2-3	TRBV10-3	few	TGTGCCATCAGCGCCGAATTGAGCGAGGGGACAGATACGCAGTATTTT	CAISAELSEGTDTQYF
-	TRBJ1-1	TRBV27	few	TGTGCCAGCAGTCTCAACAGGGAATTGGTAACTGAAGCTTTCTTT	CASSLNRELVTEAFF
TRBD2	TRBJ2-3	TRBV27	few	TGTGCCAGCAGGCCAACTAGCGGAGATACGCAGTATTTT	CASRPTSGDTQYF
TRBD1	TRBJ2-4	TRBV4-1	few	TGCGCCAGCAGGGGACAGGGCGCCAAAAACATTCAGTACTTC	CASRGQGAKNIQYF
-	TRBJ2-5	TRBV5-1	-	TGCGCCAGCAGCTTGAGGCAAGAGACCCAGTACTTC	CASSLRQETQYF
-	TRBJ2-4	TRBV7-2	-	TGTGCCAGCACCCCGCCGGGGCGGGGAAGGGCCAAAAACATTCAGTACTTC	CASTPPGRGRAKNIQYF
-	TRBJ2-4	TRBV7-2	once	TGTGCCAGCAGCTTAGGTGGTCTAGCCGCCGCCAAAAACATTCAGTACTTC	CASSLGGLAAAKNIQYF
-	TRBJ2-4	TRBV20-1	few	TGCAGTGGATCCGCCAAAAACATTCAGTACTTC	CSGSAKNIQYF
-	TRBJ2-5	TRBV5-1	-	TGCGCCAGCAGCTCGAAAGAGACCCAGTACTTC	CASSSKETQYF
TRBD1	TRBJ2-1	TRBV5-4	-	TGTGCCAGATGTGGACAGGGGAGTTTTTATGAGCAGTTCTTC	CARCGQGSFYEQFF
TRBD2	TRBJ2-3	TRBV29-1	-	TGCAGCGTTGAAGAATCGGGTCCTCGGAGCGGGAGGCCACCCCTGGATACGCAGTATTTT	CSVEESGPRSGRPPLDTQYF
TRBD2	TRBJ2-7	TRBV11-3	few	TGTGCCAGCAGCTTTAGCGGGAGTGTCACCTACGAGCAGTACTTC	CASSFSGSVTYEQYF
-	TRBJ2-7	TRBV7-9	-	TGTGCCAGCAGCTCCAACCCAGGGAGACAACACCTGACACTCCTCGAGCAGTACTTC	CASSSNPGRQHLTLLEQYF
TRBD1	TRBJ2-1	TRBV5-1	few	TGCGCCAGCAGGTACGGGACAGAGACCAATGAGCAGTTCTTC	CASRYGTETNEQFF
-	TRBJ2-4	TRBV5-4	-	TGTGCCAGCAGCTTAGGCCCCAGGGAATTCGGGAACATTCAGTACTTC	CASSLGPREFGNIQYF
TRBD1	TRBJ2-2	TRBV7-8	few	TGTGCCAGCAGCCCGGACAGGGTCGCCGGGGAGCTGTTTTTT	CASSPDRVAGELFF
-	TRBJ2-3	TRBV6-5	-	TGTGCCAGCAGTTTTCGGGGATGGGGCACAGATACGCAGTATTTT	CASSFRGWGTDTQYF
TRBD1	TRBJ2-3	TRBV4-1	-	TGCGCCAGCAGCAACGAAAGAGGGGGCCGAAGCACAGATACGCAGTATTTT	CASSNERGGRSTDTQYF
TRBD2	TRBJ2-1	TRBV7-3	few	TGTGCCAGCAGCTCTAGCGGAGTCAATGAGCAGTTCTTC	CASSSSGVNEQFF
-	TRBJ2-1	TRBV18	few	TGTGCCAGCTCACCTGTAAATGAGCAGTTCTTC	CASSPVNEQFF
-	TRBJ2-1	TRBV15	-	TGTGCCACCAGCGAGAGGGTAGCTTTAGTCCATGAGCAGTTCTTC	CATSERVALVHEQFF
-	TRBJ1-1	TRBV5-6	-	TGTGCCAGCAGCTTGGGGTCCCGACGAGCTTTCTTT	CASSLGSRRAFF
TRBD1	TRBJ1-1	TRBV30	-	TGTGCCTGGGACAGGGGGCAAGGGAACACTGAAGCTTTCTTT	CAWDRGQGNTEAFF
-	TRBJ2-2	TRBV7-2	-	TGTGCCAGCAGCTCCCAACACTCCACCGGGGAGCTGTTTTTT	CASSSQHSTGELFF
-	TRBJ2-1	TRBV18	few	TGTGCCAGCTCACCACGGGCAGCGAGCTCCTACAATGAGCAGTTCTTC	CASSPRAASSYNEQFF
TRBD2	TRBJ2-2	TRBV30	few	TGTGCCTGGAAAGGCGGGAGGGGCACCGGGGAGCTGTTTTTT	CAWKGGRGTGELFF
-	TRBJ1-6	TRBV2	-	TGTGCCAGCAGCGCTGGGTCCAGAGGCCTACCCCTCCACTTT	CASSAGSRGLPLHF
-	TRBJ2-3	TRBV5-5	-	TGTGCCAGCAGCCCTGGGTGGCCAAATCAGGATACGCAGTATTTT	CASSPGWPNQDTQYF
-	TRBJ2-3	TRBV14	-	TGTGCCAGCAGCCCCCGGGCAGACAGCACAGATACGCAGTATTTT	CASSPRADSTDTQYF
TRBD2	TRBJ2-7	TRBV25-1	few	TGTGCCAGCAGTGGAACTAGCGGCTCCTACGAGCAGTACTTC	CASSGTSGSYEQYF
TRBD1	TRBJ1-1	TRBV4-3	few	TGCGCCAGCAGCCCCTGGGACAGTGGTGAAGCTTTCTTT	CASSPWDSGEAFF
TRBD1	TRBJ1-4	TRBV9	few	TGTGCCAGCAGCGCCCAATCGGGGACAGCTGCAGGAAAACTGTTTTTT	CASSAQSGTAAGKLFF
TRBD1	TRBJ1-5	TRBV2	few	TGTGCCAGCACTGGGACAGGGGGTCCCGATCAGCCCCAGCATTTT	CASTGTGGPDQPQHF
TRBD1	TRBJ2-7	TRBV30	few	TGTGCCTGGAGTCCACACTTAGGGACAGGGGGACGGGAGTGGACCTACGAGCAGTACTTC	CAWSPHLGTGGREWTYEQYF